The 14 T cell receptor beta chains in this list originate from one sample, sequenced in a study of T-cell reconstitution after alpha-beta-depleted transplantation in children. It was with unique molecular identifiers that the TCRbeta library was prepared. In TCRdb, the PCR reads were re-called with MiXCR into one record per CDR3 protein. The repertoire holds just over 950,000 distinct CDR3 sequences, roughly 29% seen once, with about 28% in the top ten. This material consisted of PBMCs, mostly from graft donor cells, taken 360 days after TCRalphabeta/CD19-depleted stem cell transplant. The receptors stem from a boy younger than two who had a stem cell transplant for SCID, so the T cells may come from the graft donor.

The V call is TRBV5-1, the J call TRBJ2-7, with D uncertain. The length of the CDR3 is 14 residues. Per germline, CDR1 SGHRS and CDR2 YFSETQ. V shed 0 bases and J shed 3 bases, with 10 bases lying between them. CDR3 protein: CASSLERRGYEQYF. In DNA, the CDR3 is TGCGCCAGCAGCTTGGAGCGTCGAGGCTACGAGCAGTACTTC.

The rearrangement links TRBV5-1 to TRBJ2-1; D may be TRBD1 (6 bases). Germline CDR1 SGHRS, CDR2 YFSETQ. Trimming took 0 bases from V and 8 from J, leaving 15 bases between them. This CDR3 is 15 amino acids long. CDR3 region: CASSLAQGLSDEQFF. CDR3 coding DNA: TGCGCCAGCAGCTTGGCTCAGGGGCTAAGCGATGAGCAGTTCTTC.

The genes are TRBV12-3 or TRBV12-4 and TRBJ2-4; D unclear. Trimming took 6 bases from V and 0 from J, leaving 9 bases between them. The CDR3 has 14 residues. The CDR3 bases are TGTGCCAGCAGCCAGCTTCTAGCCAAAAACATTCAGTACTTC. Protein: CASSQLLAKNIQYF.

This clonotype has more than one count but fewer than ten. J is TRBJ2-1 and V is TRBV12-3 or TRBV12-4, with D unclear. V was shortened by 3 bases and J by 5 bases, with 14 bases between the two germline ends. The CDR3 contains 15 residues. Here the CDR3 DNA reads TGTGCCAGCAGTTTTAGTCAACCTAGAAACAATGAGCAGTTCTTC. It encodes CASSFSQPRNNEQFF.

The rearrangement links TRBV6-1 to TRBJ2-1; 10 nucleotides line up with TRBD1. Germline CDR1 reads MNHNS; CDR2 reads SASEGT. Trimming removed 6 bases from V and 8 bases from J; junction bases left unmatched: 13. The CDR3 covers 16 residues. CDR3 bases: TGTGCCAGCAGCCGCTCCGGGACAGGGGTGTACCATGAGCAGTTCTTC. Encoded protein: CASSRSGTGVYHEQFF.

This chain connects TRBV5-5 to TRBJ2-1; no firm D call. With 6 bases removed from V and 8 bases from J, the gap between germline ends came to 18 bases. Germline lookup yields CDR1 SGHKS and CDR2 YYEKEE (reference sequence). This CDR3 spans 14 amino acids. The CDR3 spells CASTYSPLFYEQFF. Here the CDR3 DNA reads TGTGCCAGCACCTATAGCCCGCTATTCTATGAGCAGTTCTTC.

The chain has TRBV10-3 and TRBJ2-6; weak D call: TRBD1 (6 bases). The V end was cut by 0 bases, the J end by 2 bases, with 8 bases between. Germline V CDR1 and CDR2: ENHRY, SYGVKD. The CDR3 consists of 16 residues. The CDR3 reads CAISESPGAGANVLTF. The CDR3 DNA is TGTGCCATCAGTGAGTCCCCAGGGGCTGGGGCCAACGTCCTGACTTTC.

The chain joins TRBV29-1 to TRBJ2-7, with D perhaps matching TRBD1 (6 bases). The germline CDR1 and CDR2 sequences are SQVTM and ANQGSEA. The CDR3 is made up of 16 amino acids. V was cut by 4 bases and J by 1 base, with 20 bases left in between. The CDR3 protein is CSVGPLQGITSYEQYF. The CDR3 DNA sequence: TGCAGCGTTGGGCCGTTGCAGGGGATCACGTCCTACGAGCAGTACTTC.

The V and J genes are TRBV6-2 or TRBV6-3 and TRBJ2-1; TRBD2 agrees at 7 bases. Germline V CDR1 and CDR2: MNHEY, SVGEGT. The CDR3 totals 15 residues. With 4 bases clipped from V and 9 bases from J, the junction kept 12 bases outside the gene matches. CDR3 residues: CASSSAPRLAGEQFF. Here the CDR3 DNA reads TGTGCCAGCAGTTCCGCACCAAGACTAGCCGGTGAGCAGTTCTTC.

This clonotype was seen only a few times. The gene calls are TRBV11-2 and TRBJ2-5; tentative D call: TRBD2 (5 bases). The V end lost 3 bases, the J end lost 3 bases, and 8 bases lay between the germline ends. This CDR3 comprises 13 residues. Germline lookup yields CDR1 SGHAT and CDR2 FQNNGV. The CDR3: CASSFWRKETQYF. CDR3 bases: TGTGCCAGCAGCTTTTGGAGGAAAGAGACCCAGTACTTC.

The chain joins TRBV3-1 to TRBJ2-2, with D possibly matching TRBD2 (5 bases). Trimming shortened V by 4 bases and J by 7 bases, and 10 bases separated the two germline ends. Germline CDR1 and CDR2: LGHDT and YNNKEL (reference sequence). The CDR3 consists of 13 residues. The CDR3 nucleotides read TGTGCCAGCAGCCGGGAGAGAGACGGGGAGCTGTTTTTT. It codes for CASSRERDGELFF.

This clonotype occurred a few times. The CDR3 nucleotides are TGCGCCAGCAGCTTGTCCAGGTCTGACATTCAGTACTTC. This translates into CASSLSRSDIQYF. The chain joins TRBV5-1 to TRBJ2-4; D unclear. The CDR3 loop spans 13 amino acids. Germline assignment: CDR1 SGHRS and CDR2 YFSETQ. Deletions cut 1 base from V and 8 bases from J, with 10 bases between.

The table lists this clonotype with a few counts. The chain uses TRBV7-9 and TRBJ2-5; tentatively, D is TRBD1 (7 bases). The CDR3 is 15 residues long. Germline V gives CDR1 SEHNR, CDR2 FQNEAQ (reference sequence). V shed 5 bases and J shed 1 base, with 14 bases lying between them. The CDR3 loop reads CASSAGQKFQETQYF. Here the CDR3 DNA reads TGTGCCAGCAGCGCGGGACAGAAATTCCAAGAGACCCAGTACTTC.

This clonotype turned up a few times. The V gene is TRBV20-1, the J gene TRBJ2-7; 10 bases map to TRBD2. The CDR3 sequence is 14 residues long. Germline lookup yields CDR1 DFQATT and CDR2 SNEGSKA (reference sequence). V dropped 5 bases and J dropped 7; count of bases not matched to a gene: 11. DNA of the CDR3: TGCAGTGCTCCTATACCTAGCGGGGGACGGGAGCAGTACTTC. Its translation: CSAPIPSGGREQYF.